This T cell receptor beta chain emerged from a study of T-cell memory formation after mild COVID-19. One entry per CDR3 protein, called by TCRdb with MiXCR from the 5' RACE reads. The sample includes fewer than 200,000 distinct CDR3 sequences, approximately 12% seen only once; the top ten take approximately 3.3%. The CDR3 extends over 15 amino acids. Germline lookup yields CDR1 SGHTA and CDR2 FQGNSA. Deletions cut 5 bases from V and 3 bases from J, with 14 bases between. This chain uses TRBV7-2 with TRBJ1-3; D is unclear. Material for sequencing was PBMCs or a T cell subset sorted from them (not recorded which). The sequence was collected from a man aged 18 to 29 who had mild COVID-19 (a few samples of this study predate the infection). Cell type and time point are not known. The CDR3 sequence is CASSRFRTDGNTIYF. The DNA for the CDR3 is TGTGCCAGCAGCCGTTTTCGGACGGATGGAAACACCATATATTTT.